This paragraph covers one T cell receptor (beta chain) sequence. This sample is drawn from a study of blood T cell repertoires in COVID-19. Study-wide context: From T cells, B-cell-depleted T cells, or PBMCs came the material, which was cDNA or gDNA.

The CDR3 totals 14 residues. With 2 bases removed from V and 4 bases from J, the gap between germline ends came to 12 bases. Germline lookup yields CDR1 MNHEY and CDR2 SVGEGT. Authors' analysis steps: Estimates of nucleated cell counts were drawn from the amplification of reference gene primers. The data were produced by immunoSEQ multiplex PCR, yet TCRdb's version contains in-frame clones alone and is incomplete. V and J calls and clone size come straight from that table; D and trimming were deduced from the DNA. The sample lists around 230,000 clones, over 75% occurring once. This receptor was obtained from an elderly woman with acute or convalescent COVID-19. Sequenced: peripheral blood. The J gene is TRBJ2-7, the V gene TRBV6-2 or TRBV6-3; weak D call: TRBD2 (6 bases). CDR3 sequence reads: CASSYRETSYEQYF. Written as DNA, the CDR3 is TGTGCCAGCAGTTACCGGGAGACATCGTACGAGCAGTACTTC.